This T cell receptor (beta chain) emerged from a study of beta chain features in type 1 diabetes. The study, taken as a whole, reports: Moderate yet significant TCRB CDR3 shortening was seen in Type 1 diabetes patients in all four CD4+ subsets.

The CDR3 has 13 amino acids. The germline V gene encodes CDR1 ENHRY and CDR2 SYGVKD. Trimming took 4 bases from V and 7 from J; bases not matched to a gene: 4. This clone was seen more than once but under ten times. Its antigen is not identified. cDNA synthesis used the whole RNA isolate, giving expressed TCRB sequences. The table came from immunoSEQ multiplex PCR; TCRdb's copy has only in-frame clones and leaves some out. Of fewer than 350,000 clones listed, roughly 15% are singletons. This receptor was identified in a man aged 18 to 29 with type 1 diabetes. Sequencing was performed on naive CD4+ T cells from blood. The genes are TRBV10-3 and TRBJ1-2; 9 bases align to TRBD1. CDR3 nucleotides: TGTGCCATCAGTGGACAGGGGGGTAGTGGCTACACCTTC. This translates into CAISGQGGSGYTF.